The entry that follows covers one TCR beta chain sequence. What it binds is unknown. These data come from a study of shared clonotypes between healthy human individuals. Study-wide points: Even with large depth, rarefaction showed that sorted-subset sequencing was incomplete.

The V gene end was trimmed by 2 bases and the J gene end by 9 bases; junction bases not matched to a gene: 8. CDR1 and CDR2 (germline): SGHVS, FQNEAQ. The CDR3 consists of 14 residues. Clones were sequenced by immunoSEQ multiplex PCR, and TCRdb holds only the in-frame ones, with some missing. The sample includes approximately 1.5 million clones, approximately 98% of them seen just once. Sequenced input: naive CD4+ T cells sorted from blood. Subset denoted: CD45RA+ positively selected. The receptor was derived from a man aged 25 to 40 in good health. V usage is TRBV7-8 and J usage is TRBJ2-7; 9 nucleotides match TRBD2. CDR3 coding DNA: TGTGCCAGCAGCTTACCGGGGACTAGCCCTTTGCAGTACTTC. Its translation is CASSLPGTSPLQYF.